Listed here are 4 T cell receptor beta chains from one sample, sequenced in a study of read filtering for tumor transcriptome and immune sequencing. The library was built from roughly 400 ng RNA with molecular barcoded adaptors for alpha/delta and beta/gamma chains. MiXCR, applied by TCRdb to the reads, yields one record per CDR3 protein. Found here are about 2,500 distinct CDR3 sequences, approximately 65% of them singletons; the top ten hold around a quarter. Material for sequencing was a population of CD138-negative cells sorted from bone marrow. The receptors stem from a donor aged 40 or over with multiple myeloma. This table probably holds off-target reads from a library built for another chain.

The V gene is TRBV20-1, the J gene TRBJ2-7, with a weak D call TRBD1 (6 bases). This CDR3 spans 14 amino acids. V lost 0 bases and J lost 3, with 12 bases in between. Germline V gene sequence: CDR1 DFQATT, CDR2 SNEGSKA (reference sequence). CDR3 nucleotide sequence: TGCAGTGCTAGAGAGGGGGCCTCGGGCTACGAGCAGTACTTC. This encodes CSAREGASGYEQYF.

V usage is TRBV20-1 and J usage is TRBJ1-2; the D is unclear. The V gene lost 0 bases and the J gene lost 8 bases, with 16 bases spanning the gap. Germline lookup yields CDR1 DFQATT and CDR2 SNEGSKA (reference sequence). The CDR3 sequence is 14 residues long. CDR3 nucleotide sequence: TGCAGTGCTAGAGATCCTGCAAAATCCAGCGGCTACACCTTC. It specifies CSARDPAKSSGYTF.

The rearrangement links TRBV5-1 to TRBJ2-1, with unresolved D. The CDR3 loop spans 11 amino acids. Per the germline V gene, CDR1 is SGHRS and CDR2 is YFSETQ. V gave up 4 bases and J gave up 10 bases, with 9 bases separating them. CDR3 sequence: CASSPPFEQFF. In DNA, the CDR3 is TGCGCCAGCAGCCCTCCTTTCGAGCAGTTCTTC.

This clonotype has only a few counts. A read error is possible here, since a much larger clone lies one base away. The rearrangement uses TRBV28 and TRBJ2-7; D is unresolved. Germline V gene data show CDR1 as MDHEN and CDR2 as SYDVKM. V was clipped by 6 bases and J by 5 bases, with 14 bases between them. CDR3 length: 13 amino acids. DNA of the CDR3: TGTGCCAGCAGCTCGGAGCACGGCCACGAGCAGTACTTC. It yields the protein CASSSEHGHEQYF.